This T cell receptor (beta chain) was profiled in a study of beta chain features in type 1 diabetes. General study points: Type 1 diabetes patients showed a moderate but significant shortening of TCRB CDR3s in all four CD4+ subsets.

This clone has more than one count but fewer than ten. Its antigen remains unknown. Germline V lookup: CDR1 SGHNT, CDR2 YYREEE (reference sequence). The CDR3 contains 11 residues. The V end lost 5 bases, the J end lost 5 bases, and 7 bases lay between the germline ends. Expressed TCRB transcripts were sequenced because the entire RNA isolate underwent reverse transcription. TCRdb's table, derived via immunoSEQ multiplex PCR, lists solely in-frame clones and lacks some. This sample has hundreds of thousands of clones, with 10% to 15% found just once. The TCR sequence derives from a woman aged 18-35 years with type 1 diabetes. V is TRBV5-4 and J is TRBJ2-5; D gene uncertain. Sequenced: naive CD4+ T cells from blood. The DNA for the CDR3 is TGTGCCAGCAGGTCCGCGGAGACCCAGTACTTC. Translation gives CASRSAETQYF. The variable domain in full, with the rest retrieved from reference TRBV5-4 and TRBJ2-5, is ETGVTQSPTHLIKTRGQQVTLRCSSQSGHNTVSWYQQALGQGPQFIFQYYREEENGRGNFPPRFSGLQFPNYSSELNVNALELDDSALYLCASRSAETQYFGPGTRLLVL.